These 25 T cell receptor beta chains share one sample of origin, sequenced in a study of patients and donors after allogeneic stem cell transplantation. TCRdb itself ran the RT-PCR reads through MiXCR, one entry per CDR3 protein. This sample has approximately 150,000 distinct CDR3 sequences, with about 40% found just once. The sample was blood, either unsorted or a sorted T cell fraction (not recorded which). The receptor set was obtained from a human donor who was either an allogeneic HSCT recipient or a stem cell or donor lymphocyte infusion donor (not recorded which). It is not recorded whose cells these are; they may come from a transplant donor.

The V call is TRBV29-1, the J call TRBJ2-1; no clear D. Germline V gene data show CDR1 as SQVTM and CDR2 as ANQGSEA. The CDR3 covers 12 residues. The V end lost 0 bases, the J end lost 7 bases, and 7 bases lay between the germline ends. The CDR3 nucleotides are TGCAGCGTTGAAGAGCACGGGAATGAGCAGTTCTTC. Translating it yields CSVEEHGNEQFF.

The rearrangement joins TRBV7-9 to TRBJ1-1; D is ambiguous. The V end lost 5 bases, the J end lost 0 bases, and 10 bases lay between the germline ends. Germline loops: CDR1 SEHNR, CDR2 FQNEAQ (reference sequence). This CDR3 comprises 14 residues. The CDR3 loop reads CASSPTEMNTEAFF. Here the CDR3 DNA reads TGTGCCAGCAGCCCAACAGAGATGAACACTGAAGCTTTCTTT.

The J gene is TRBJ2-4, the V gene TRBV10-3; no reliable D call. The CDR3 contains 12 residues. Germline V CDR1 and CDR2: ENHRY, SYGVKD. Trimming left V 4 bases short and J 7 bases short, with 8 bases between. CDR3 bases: TGTGCCATCAGTGGTCTCGGTAACATTCAGTACTTC. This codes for CAISGLGNIQYF.

The CDR3 sequence: CASSADRGSYGYTF. In nucleotides, the CDR3 is TGTGCCAGCAGTGCAGACAGGGGGAGCTATGGCTACACCTTC. V is TRBV6-5 and J is TRBJ1-2, with 9 bases fitting TRBD1. Per germline, CDR1 MNHEY and CDR2 SVGAGI. V lost 5 bases and J lost 4; bases outside the gene matches: 5. This CDR3 is built from 14 residues.

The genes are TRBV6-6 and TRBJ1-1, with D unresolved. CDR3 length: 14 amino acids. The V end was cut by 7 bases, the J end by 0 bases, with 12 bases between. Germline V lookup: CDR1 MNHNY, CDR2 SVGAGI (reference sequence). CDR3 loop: CASTGGRLNTEAFF. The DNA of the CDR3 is TGTGCCAGCACGGGCGGCCGGCTGAACACTGAAGCTTTCTTT.

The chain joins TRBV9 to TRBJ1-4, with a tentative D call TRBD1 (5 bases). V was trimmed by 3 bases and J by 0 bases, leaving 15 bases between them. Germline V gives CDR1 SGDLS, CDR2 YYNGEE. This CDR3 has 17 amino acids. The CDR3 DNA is TGTGCCAGCAGCGGCTCCCAGACAGATGCAACTAATGAAAAACTGTTTTTT. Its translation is CASSGSQTDATNEKLFF.

In DNA, the CDR3 is TGTGCCAGCAGTTTCGAGGGGACACCTTTCAATAAAGCTTTCTTT. This translates into CASSFEGTPFNKAFF. The rearrangement uses TRBV6-5 and TRBJ1-1; D perhaps matches TRBD1 (6 bases). Trimming removed 4 bases at V and 9 bases at J, with 21 bases between. Germline V gene sequence: CDR1 MNHEY, CDR2 SVGAGI. The CDR3 runs 15 residues.

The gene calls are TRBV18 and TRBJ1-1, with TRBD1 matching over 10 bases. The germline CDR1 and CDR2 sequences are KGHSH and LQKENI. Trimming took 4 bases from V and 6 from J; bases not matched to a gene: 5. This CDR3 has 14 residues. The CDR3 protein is CASSRTGGRPEAFF. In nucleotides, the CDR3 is TGTGCCAGCTCACGGACAGGGGGTAGACCTGAAGCTTTCTTT.

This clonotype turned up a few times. CDR3 bases: TGTGCCAGCAGTTGGAACCGCAATCAGCCCCAGCATTTT. Its protein is CASSWNRNQPQHF. V and J are TRBV6-5 and TRBJ1-5; D not certain. Trimming took 4 bases from V and 2 from J, leaving 6 bases between them. Germline lookup yields CDR1 MNHEY and CDR2 SVGAGI. The CDR3 consists of 13 residues.

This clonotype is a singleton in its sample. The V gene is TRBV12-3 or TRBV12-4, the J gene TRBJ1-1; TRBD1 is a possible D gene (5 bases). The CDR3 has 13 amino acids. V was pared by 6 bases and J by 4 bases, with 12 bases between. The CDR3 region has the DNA TGTGCCAGCAGCCGGGGGGTTCCCACTGAAGCTTTCTTT. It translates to CASSRGVPTEAFF.

Here the CDR3 DNA reads TGCAGTGCCCCCAATAGGGCAGATACTAACTATGGCTACACCTTC. This sequence encodes CSAPNRADTNYGYTF. The chain combines TRBV20-1 with TRBJ1-2, with no clear D. Between the trimmed V and J ends, which lost 6 bases and 0 bases, there was a span of 17 bases. The CDR3 extends over 15 amino acids. The V gene's germline CDR1 is DFQATT and CDR2 SNEGSKA (reference sequence).

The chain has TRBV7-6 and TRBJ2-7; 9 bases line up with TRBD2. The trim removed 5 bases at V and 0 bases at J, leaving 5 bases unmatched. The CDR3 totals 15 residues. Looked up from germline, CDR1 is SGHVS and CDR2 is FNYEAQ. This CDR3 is CASSPLAGSSYEQYF. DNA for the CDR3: TGTGCCAGCAGCCCCCTAGCGGGGAGCTCCTACGAGCAGTACTTC.

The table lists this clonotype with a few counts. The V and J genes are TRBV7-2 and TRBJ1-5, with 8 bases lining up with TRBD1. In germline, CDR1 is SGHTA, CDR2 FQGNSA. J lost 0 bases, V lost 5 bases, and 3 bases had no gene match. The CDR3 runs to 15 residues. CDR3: CASSPDRVSNQPQHF. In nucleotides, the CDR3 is TGTGCCAGCAGCCCGGACAGGGTTAGCAATCAGCCCCAGCATTTT.

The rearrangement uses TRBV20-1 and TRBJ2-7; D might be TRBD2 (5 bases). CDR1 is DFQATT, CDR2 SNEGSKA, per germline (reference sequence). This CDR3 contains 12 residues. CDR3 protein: CRLRAPGDEQYV. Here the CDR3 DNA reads TGCAGACTACGGGCCCCCGGGGACGAGCAGTACGTC.

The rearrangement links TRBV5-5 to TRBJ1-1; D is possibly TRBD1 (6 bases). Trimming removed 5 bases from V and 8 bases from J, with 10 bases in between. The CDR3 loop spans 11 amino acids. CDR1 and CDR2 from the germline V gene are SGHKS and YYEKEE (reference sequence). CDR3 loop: CASRAGTEAFF. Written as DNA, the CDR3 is TGTGCCAGCAGAGCCGGGACAGAAGCTTTCTTT.

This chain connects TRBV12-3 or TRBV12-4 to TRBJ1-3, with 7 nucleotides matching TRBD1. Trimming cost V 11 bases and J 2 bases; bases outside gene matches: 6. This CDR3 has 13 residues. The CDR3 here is CAGNRGTGNTIYF. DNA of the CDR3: TGTGCCGGAAACAGGGGTACTGGAAACACCATATATTTT.

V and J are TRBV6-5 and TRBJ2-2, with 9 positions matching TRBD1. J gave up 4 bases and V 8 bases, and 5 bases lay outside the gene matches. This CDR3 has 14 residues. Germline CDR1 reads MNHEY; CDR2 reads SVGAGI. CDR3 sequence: CASERTGATGELFF. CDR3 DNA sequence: TGTGCCAGCGAACGGACAGGGGCCACCGGGGAGCTGTTTTTT.

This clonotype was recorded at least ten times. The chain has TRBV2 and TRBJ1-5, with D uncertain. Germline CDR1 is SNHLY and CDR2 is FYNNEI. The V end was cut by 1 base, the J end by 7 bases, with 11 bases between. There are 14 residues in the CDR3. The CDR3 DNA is TGTGCCAGCAGTGAAGGAGGGTGGGAGCAGCCCCAGCATTTT. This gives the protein CASSEGGWEQPQHF.

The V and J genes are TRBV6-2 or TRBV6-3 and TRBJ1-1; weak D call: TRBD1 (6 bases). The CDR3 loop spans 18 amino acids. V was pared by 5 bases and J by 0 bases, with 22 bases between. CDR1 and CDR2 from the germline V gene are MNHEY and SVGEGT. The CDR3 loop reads CASSRLPGTRILNTEAFF. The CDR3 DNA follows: TGTGCCAGCAGTCGCCTACCCGGGACAAGGATCTTGAACACTGAAGCTTTCTTT.

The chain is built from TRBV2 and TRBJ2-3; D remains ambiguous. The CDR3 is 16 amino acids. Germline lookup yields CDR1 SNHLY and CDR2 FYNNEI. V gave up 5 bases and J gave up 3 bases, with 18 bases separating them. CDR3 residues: CASSNLMEPATDTQYF. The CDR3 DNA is TGTGCCAGCAGTAACCTGATGGAGCCAGCGACAGATACGCAGTATTTT.

The CDR3 DNA follows: TGTGCCAGCAGCCAGGGAGGGGTCACAGATACGCAGTATTTT. It codes for CASSQGGVTDTQYF. This chain uses TRBV7-2 with TRBJ2-3; TRBD2 agrees at 7 bases. There are 14 residues in the CDR3. The J segment lost 2 bases and the V segment lost 5 bases, leaving 4 bases of the junction unmatched. The germline V gene has CDR1 SGHTA and CDR2 FQGNSA.

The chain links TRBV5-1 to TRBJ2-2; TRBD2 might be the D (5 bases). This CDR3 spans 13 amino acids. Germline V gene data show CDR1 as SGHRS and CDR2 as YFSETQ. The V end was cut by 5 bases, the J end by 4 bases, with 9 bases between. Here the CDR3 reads CASSWEPTGELFF. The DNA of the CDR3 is TGCGCCAGCAGTTGGGAGCCCACCGGGGAGCTGTTTTTT.

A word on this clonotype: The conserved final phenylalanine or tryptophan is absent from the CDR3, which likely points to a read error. This CDR3 reads CASSLNANTEAFL. The CDR3 coding sequence is TGTGCCAGCAGCTTAAACGCGAACACTGAAGCTTTCCTT. The chain employs TRBV7-3 and TRBJ1-1, with no clear D. V dropped 1 base and J dropped 1 base, with 4 bases sitting between them. The CDR3 covers 13 residues. CDR1 and CDR2 (germline): SGHTA, FQGTGA.

The CDR3 protein is CASSPWGGTLSGANVLTF. DNA for the CDR3: TGCGCCAGCAGCCCCTGGGGTGGCACCCTCTCTGGGGCCAACGTCCTGACTTTC. This sequence joins TRBV4-3 and TRBJ2-6; D remains unclear. CDR1 and CDR2 from the germline V gene are LGHNA and YSLEER. The CDR3 is 18 amino acids. With 4 bases removed from V and 0 bases from J, the gap between germline ends came to 16 bases.

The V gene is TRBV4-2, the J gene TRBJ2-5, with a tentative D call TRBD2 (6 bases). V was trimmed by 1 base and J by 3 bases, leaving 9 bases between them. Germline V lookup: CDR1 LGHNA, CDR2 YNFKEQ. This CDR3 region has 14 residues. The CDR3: CASSQGSGEETQYF. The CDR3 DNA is TGTGCCAGCAGCCAAGGTAGCGGAGAAGAGACCCAGTACTTC.